This T cell receptor beta chain was sequenced for a study of T cell repertoires in cytomegalovirus infection. Germline V gives CDR1 SGHAT, CDR2 FQNNGV. The CDR3 has 11 amino acids. One entry per CDR3 protein, called by TCRdb with MiXCR from the reads. The data hold around 210,000 distinct CDR3 sequences, with about 5.9% observed a single time. This clonotype was counted many times. A junction end diverges from the germline sequence, so it may reflect a read error. This chain links TRBV11-2 with TRBJ2-5; D gene ambiguous. This receptor was obtained from a human donor in good health (CMV status not recorded). Some clones in this sample may be carry-over from other donors' samples. Sequencing used PBMCs. The DNA of the CDR3 is TGTGCCAGCAGCGACCAAGTGACCCAGTACTTC. As protein: CASSDQVTQYF.